The 5 T cell receptor beta chains presented below share a single source sample, sequenced in a study of T-cell reconstitution after alpha-beta-depleted transplantation in children. Unique molecular identifiers were incorporated during preparation of the TCRbeta library. TCRdb used MiXCR to reprocess the PCR reads, holding one entry per CDR3 protein. The table lists about 980,000 distinct CDR3 sequences, less than 30% of them singletons. Sequenced here: PBMCs, mostly from graft donor cells, sampled 360 days after TCRalphabeta/CD19-depleted stem cell transplant. The receptors come from a boy younger than two who had a stem cell transplant for SCID, so the T cells may come from the graft donor.

The chain combines TRBV29-1 with TRBJ2-1; a possible D gene is TRBD1 (6 bases). There are 15 residues in the CDR3. Trimming took 5 bases from V and 4 from J, leaving 18 bases between them. CDR1 SQVTM and CDR2 ANQGSEA come from the germline V gene. CDR3 in amino acids: CSVNTGRRLYNEQFF. Written as DNA, the CDR3 is TGCAGCGTTAATACAGGGCGGAGGTTATACAATGAGCAGTTCTTC.

This chain connects TRBV7-8 to TRBJ2-3; 10 bases match TRBD1. V lost 5 bases to trimming and J lost 3 bases; unmatched junction nucleotides: 11. The V gene's germline CDR1 is SGHVS and CDR2 FQNEAQ. The CDR3 is 17 residues long. In DNA form, the CDR3 reads TGTGCCAGCAGCGAGGCGTCGACAGGGGGCGCGACAGATACGCAGTATTTT. It specifies CASSEASTGGATDTQYF.

There are a few counts of this clonotype. The chain has TRBV6-2 or TRBV6-3 and TRBJ1-1; no clear D. The CDR3 extends over 16 amino acids. V dropped 2 bases and J dropped 4 bases, with 17 bases sitting between them. Per the germline V gene, CDR1 is MNHEY and CDR2 is SVGEGT. The CDR3 nucleotides are TGTGCCAGCAGTTACCCGATAACTATCCGGCTCACTGAAGCTTTCTTT. Amino acids: CASSYPITIRLTEAFF.

This clonotype was counted between two and nine times. The chain recombines TRBV19 with TRBJ2-7, with D possibly matching TRBD2 (6 bases). The CDR3 length is 16 residues. V dropped 5 bases and J dropped 0 bases, with 17 bases sitting between them. The germline CDR1 and CDR2 sequences are LNHDA and SQIVND (reference sequence). The DNA for the CDR3 is TGTGCCAGTAGTGAGACCCGGGACTGGAGCTCCTACGAGCAGTACTTC. This gives the protein CASSETRDWSSYEQYF. The full variable domain, completed using reference TRBV19 and TRBJ2-7, is DGGITQSPKYLFRKEGQNVTLSCEQNLNHDAMYWYRQDPGQGLRLIYYSQIVNDFQKGDIAEGYSVSREKKESFPLTVTSAQKNPTAFYLCASSETRDWSSYEQYFGPGTRLTVT.

The rearrangement joins TRBV20-1 to TRBJ2-1; the D gene could be TRBD1 or TRBD2 (5 bases each). The CDR3 consists of 16 residues. V dropped 1 base and J dropped 9 bases, with 22 bases sitting between them. Germline CDR1 and CDR2: DFQATT and SNEGSKA (reference sequence). The CDR3 sequence is CSARGGFPLDNREQFF. Here the CDR3 DNA reads TGCAGTGCTAGAGGGGGGTTCCCCCTCGACAATCGTGAGCAGTTCTTC.